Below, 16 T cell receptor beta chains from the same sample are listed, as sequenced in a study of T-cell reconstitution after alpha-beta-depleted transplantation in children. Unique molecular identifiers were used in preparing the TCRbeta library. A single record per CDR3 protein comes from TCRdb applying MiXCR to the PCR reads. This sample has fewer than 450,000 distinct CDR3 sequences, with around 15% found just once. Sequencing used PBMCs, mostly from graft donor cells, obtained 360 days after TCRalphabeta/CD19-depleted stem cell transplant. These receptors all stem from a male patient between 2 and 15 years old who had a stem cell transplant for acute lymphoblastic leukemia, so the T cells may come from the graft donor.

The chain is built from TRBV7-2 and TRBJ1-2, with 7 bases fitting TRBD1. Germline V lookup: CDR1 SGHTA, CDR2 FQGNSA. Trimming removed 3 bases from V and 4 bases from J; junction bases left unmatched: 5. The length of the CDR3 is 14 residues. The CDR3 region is CASSLTTGLYGYTF. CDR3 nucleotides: TGTGCCAGCAGCTTGACGACAGGGCTCTATGGCTACACCTTC.

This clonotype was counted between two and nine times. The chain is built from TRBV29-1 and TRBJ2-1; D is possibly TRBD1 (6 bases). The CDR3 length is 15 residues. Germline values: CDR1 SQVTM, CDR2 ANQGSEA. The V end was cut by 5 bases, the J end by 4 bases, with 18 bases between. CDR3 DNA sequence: TGCAGCGTTTCCCCCCCGGGACAAATGTACAATGAGCAGTTCTTC. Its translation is CSVSPPGQMYNEQFF.

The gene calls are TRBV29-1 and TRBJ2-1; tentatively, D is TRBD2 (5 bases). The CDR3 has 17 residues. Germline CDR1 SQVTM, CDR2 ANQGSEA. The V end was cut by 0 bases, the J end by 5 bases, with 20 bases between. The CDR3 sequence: CSVEDLTTPRQNNEQFF. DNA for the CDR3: TGCAGCGTTGAAGATCTGACTACCCCGCGACAAAACAATGAGCAGTTCTTC.

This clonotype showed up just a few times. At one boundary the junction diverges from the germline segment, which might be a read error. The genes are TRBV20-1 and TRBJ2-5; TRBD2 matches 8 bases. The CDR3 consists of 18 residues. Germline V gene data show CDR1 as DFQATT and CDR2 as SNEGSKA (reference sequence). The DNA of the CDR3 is TGCAGTGCTGGAGAGCGGGGGAGTACCATCACGTACCAAGAGACCCAGTACTTC. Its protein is CSAGERGSTITYQETQYF.

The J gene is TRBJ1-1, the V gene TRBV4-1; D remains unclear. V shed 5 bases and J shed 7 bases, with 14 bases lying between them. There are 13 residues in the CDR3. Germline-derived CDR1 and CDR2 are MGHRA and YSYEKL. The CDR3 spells CASSGQSLGEAFF. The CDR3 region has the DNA TGCGCCAGCAGCGGTCAGTCCCTGGGTGAAGCTTTCTTT.

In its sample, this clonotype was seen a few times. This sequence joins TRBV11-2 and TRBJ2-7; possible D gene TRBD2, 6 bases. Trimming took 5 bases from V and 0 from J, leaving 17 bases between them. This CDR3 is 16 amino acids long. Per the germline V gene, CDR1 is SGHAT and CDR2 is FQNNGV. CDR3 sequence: CASSRRVSGPSYEQYF. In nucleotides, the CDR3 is TGTGCCAGCAGCCGCCGAGTTAGCGGTCCCTCCTACGAGCAGTACTTC.

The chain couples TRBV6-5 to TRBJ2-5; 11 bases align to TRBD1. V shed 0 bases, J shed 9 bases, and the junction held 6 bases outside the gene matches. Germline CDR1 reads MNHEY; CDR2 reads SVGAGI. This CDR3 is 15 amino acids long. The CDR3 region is CASSYSGTGGGAQYF. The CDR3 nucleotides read TGTGCCAGCAGTTACTCGGGGACAGGGGGAGGGGCCCAGTACTTC.

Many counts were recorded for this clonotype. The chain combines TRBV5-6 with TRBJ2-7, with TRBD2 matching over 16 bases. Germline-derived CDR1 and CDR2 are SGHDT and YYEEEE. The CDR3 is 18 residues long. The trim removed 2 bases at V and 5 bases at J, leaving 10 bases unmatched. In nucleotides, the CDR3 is TGTGCCAGCAGCTTTACGGGACTAGCGGGAGGGGTGCCGAACGAGCAGTACTTC. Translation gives CASSFTGLAGGVPNEQYF.

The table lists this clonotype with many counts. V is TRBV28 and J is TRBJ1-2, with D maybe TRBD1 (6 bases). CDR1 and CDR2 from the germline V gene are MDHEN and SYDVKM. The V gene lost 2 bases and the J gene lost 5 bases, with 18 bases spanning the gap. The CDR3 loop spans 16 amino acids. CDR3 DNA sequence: TGTGCCAGCAGTTTAGAAACCGGACAGCCTTATTATGGCTACACCTTC. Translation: CASSLETGQPYYGYTF.

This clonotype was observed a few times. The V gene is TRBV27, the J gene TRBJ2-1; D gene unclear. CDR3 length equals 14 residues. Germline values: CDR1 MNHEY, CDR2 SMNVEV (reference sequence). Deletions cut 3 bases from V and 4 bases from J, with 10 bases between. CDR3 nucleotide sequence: TGTGCCAGCAGTTTTCTGGCGGCTTACAATGAGCAGTTCTTC. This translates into CASSFLAAYNEQFF.

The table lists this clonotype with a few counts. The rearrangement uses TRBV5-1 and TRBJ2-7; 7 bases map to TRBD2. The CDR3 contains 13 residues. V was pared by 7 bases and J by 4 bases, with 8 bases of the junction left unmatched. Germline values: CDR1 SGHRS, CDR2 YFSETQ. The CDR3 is CASSGLNRYEQYF. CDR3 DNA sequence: TGCGCCAGCTCGGGACTAAATCGGTACGAGCAGTACTTC.

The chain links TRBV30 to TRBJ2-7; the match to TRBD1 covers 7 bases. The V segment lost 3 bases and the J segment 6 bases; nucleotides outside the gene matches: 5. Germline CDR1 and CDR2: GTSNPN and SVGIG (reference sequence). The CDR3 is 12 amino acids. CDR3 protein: CAWSNDRVEQYF. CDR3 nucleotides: TGTGCCTGGAGCAACGACAGGGTCGAGCAGTACTTC.

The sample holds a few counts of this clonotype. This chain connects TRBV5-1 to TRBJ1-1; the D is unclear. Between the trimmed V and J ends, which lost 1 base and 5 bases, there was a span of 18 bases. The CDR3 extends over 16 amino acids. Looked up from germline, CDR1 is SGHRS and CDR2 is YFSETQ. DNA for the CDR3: TGCGCCAGCAGCTTGTTCCATGGGTCGAGGGAAACTGAAGCTTTCTTT. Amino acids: CASSLFHGSRETEAFF.

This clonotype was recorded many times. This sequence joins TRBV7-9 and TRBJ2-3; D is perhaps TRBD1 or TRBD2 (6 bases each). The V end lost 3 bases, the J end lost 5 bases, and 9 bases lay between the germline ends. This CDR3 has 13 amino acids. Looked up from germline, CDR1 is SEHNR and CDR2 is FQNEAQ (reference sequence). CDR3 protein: CASSFEGGDTQYF. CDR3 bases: TGTGCCAGCAGCTTTGAGGGGGGAGATACGCAGTATTTT.

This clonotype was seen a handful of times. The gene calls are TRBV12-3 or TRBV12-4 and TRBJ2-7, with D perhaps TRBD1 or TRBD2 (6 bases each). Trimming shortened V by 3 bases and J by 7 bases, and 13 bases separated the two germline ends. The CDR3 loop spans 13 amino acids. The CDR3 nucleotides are TGTGCCAGCAGTTTCCGGGGGCTTAGGGAGCAGTACTTC. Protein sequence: CASSFRGLREQYF.

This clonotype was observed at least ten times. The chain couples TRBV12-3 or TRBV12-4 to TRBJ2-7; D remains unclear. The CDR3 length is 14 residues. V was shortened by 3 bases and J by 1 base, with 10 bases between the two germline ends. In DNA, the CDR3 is TGTGCCAGCAGTTTTGAACGGGTTTCCTACGAGCAGTACTTC. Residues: CASSFERVSYEQYF.